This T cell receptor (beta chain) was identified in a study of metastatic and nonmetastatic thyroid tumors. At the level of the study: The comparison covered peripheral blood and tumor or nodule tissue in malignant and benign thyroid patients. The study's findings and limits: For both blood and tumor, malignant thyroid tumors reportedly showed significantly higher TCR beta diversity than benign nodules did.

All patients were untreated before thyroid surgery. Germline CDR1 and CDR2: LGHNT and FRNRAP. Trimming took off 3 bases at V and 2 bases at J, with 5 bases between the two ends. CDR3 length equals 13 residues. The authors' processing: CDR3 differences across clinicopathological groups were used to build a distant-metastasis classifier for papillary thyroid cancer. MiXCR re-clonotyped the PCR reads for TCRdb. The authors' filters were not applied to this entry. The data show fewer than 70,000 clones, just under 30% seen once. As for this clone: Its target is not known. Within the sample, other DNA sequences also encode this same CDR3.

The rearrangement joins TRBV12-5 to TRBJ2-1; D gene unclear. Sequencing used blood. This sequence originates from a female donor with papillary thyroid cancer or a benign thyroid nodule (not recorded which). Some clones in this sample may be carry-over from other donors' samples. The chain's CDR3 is CASGFSTYNEQFF. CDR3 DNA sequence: TGTGCTAGTGGTTTCTCGACCTACAATGAGCAGTTCTTC.